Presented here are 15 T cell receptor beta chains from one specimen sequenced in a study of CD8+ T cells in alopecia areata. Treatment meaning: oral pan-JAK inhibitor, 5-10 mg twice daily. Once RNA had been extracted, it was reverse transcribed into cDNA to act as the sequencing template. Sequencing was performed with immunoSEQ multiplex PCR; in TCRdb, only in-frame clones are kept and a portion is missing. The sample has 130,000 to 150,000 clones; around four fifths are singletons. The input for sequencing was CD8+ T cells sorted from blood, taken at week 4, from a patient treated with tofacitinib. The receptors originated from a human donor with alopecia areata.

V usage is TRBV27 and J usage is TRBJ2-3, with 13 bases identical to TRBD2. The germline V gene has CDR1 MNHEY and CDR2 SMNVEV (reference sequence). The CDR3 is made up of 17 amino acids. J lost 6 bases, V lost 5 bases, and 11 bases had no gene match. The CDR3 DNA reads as TGTGCCAGCAGTCCCTCAACTAGCGGGGGGGCACGGGATACGCAGTATTTT. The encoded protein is CASSPSTSGGARDTQYF.

CDR3 sequence reads: CASSPTGTGELFF. DNA of the CDR3: TGTGCCAGCAGCCCAACGGGCACCGGGGAGCTGTTTTTT. This chain connects TRBV7-2 to TRBJ2-2; D unclear. The CDR3 sequence is 13 residues long. Germline V gives CDR1 SGHTA, CDR2 FQGNSA. V lost 5 bases and J 4 bases, leaving 8 bases between the germline ends.

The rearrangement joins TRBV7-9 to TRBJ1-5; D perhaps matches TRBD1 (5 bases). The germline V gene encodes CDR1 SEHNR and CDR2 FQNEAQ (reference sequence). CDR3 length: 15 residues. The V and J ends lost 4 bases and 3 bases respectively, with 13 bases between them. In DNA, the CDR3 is TGTGCCAGCAGCTCGACAGAGACCAACAATCAGCCCCAGCATTTT. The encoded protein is CASSSTETNNQPQHF.

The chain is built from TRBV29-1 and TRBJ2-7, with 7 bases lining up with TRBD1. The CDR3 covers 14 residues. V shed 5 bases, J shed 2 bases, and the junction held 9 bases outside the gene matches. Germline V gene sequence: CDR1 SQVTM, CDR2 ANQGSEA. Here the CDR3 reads CSVYVQGETYEQYF. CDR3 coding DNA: TGCAGCGTTTATGTCCAGGGGGAAACCTACGAGCAGTACTTC.

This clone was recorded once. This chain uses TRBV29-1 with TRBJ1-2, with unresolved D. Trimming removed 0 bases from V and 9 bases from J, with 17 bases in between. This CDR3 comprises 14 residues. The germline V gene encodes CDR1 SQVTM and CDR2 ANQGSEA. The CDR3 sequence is CSVEDRPGMERYTF. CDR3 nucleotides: TGCAGCGTTGAAGATCGGCCAGGAATGGAGCGCTACACCTTC.

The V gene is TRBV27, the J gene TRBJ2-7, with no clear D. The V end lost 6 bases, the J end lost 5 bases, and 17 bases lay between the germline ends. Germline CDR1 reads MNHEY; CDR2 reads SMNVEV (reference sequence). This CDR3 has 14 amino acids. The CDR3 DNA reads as TGTGCCAGCAGCCTTCTACCGGGTTCCCACGAGCAGTACTTC. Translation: CASSLLPGSHEQYF.

The CDR3 loop is CASSPGTQKSTDTQYF. The CDR3 DNA sequence: TGTGCCAGCAGCCCCGGGACTCAAAAAAGCACAGATACGCAGTATTTT. The rearrangement joins TRBV2 to TRBJ2-3; D may be TRBD2 (6 bases). Germline V lookup: CDR1 SNHLY, CDR2 FYNNEI. Trimming shortened V by 6 bases and J by 0 bases, and 16 bases separated the two germline ends. CDR3 length equals 16 residues.

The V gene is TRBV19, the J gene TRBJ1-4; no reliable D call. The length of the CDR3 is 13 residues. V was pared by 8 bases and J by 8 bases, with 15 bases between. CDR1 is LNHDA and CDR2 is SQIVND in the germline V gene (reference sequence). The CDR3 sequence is CASLPTAGEKLFF. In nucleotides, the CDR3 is TGTGCCAGTCTCCCGACCGCTGGGGAAAAACTGTTTTTT.

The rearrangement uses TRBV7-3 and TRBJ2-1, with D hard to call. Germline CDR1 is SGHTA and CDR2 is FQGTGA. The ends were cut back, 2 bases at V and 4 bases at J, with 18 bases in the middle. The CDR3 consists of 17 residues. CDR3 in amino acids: CASSLYPRGFQYNEQFF. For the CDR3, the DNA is TGTGCCAGCAGCTTATACCCTAGAGGCTTCCAGTACAATGAGCAGTTCTTC.

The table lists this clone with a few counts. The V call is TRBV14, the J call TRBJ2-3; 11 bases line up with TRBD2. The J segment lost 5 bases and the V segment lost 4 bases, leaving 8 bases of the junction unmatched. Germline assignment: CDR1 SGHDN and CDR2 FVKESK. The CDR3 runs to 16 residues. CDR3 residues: CASSLIAGGPRDTQYF. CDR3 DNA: TGTGCCAGCAGCCTGATAGCGGGGGGGCCTAGAGATACGCAGTATTTT.

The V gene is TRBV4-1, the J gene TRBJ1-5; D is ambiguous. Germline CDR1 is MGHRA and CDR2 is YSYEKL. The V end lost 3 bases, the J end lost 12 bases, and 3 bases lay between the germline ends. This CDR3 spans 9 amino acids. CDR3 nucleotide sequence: TGCGCCAGCAGCCACCACCAGCATTTT. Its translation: CASSHHQHF.

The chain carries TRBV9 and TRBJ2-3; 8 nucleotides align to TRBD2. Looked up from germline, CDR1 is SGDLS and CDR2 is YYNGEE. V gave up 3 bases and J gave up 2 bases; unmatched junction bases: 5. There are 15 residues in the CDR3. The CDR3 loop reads CASSGTSGLTDTQYF. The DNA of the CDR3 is TGTGCCAGCAGCGGCACTAGCGGCCTCACAGATACGCAGTATTTT.

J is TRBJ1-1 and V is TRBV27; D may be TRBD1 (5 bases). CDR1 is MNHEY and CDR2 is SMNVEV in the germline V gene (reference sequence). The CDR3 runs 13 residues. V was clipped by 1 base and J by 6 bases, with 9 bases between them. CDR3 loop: CASSLYGGPEAFF. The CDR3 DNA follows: TGTGCCAGCAGTTTATATGGGGGACCTGAAGCTTTCTTT.

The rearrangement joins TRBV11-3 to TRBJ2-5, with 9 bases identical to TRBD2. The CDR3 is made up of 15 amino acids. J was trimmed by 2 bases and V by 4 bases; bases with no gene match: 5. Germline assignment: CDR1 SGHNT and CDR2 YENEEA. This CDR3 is CASSSTSGWQETQYF. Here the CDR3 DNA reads TGTGCCAGCAGCTCGACTAGCGGATGGCAAGAGACCCAGTACTTC.

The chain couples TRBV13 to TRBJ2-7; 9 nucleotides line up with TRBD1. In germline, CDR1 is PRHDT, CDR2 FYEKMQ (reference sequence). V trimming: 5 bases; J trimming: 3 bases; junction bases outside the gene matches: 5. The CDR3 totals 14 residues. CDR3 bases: TGTGCCAGCAGCGCGGGACAGGGCTTCTACGAGCAGTACTTC. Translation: CASSAGQGFYEQYF.